This T cell receptor (beta chain) was sequenced in a study of OX40 agonist ivuxolimab in advanced cancers. Study-wide background: Patients' therapy was ivuxolimab, an antibody that acts as an agonist of OX40 (CD134). The dose-escalation cohort was approximately 81% male, with a mean age of about 56 years, ranging roughly 23 to 79.

In germline, CDR1 is MGHDK, CDR2 SYGVNS. The V end was cut by 1 base, the J end by 3 bases, with 9 bases between. The CDR3 loop spans 15 amino acids. Generated by immunoSEQ multiplex PCR, the TCRdb table keeps only in-frame clones and is missing some. The sample lists about 12,000 clones; about 86% were seen once. The sample in question was CD4+ or CD8+ T cells sorted from blood, obtained in a trial of the OX40 agonist ivuxolimab. The genes are TRBV25-1 and TRBJ1-4, with unresolved D. This clonotype originated in an adult with an advanced solid tumor such as melanoma, head and neck, liver or kidney cancer. CDR3 in DNA: TGTGCCAGCAGTGAATCGGGCAGGCCTAATGAAAAACTGTTTTTT. This translates into CASSESGRPNEKLFF.